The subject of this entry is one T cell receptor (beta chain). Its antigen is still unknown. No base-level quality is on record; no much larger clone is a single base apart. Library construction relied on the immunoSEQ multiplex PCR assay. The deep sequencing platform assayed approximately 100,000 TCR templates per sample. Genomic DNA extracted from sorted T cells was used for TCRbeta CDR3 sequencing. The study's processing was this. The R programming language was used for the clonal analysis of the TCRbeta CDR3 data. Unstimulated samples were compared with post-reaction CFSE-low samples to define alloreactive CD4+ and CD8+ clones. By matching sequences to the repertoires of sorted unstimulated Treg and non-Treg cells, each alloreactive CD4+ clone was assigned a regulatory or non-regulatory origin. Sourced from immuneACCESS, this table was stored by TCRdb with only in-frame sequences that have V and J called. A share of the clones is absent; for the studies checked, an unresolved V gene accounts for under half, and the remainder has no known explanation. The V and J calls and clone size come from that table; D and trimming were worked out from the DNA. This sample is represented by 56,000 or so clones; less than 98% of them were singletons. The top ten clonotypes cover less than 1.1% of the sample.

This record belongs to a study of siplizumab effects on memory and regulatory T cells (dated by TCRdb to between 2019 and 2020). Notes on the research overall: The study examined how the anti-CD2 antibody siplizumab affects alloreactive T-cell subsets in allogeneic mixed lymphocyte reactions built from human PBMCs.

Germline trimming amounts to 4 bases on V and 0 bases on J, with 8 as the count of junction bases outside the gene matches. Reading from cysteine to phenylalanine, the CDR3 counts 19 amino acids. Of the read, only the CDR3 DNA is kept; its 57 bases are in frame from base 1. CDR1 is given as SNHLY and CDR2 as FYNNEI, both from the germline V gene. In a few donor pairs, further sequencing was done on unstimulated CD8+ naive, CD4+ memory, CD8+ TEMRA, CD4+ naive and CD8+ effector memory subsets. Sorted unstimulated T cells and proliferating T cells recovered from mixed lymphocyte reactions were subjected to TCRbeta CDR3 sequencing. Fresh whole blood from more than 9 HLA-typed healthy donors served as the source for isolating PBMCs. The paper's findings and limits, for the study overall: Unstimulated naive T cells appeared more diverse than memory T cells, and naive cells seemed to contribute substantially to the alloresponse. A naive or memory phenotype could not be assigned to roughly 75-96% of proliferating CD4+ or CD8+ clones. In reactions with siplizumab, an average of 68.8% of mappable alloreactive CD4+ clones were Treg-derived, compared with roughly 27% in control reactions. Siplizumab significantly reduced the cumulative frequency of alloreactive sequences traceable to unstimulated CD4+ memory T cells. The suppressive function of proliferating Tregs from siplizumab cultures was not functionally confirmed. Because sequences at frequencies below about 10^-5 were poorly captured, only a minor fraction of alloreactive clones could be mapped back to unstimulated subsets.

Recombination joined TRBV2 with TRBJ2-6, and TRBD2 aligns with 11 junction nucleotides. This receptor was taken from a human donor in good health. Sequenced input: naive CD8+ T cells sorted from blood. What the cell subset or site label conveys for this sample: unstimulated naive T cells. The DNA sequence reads TGTGCCAGCAGTGCCGCTGGGACTAGCGGCCCCTCTGGGGCCAACGTCCTGACTTTC. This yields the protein CASSAAGTSGPSGANVLTF.